This T cell receptor beta chain originates from a study of shared clonotypes between healthy human individuals (dated by TCRdb to 2018 to 2020). Regarding the research as a whole: Two women and three men aged 18 to 49 years were included in the cohort. For each donor, three plates each were used for CD4 naive and CD4 memory, two plates were used for CD8 naive, and one plate was used for CD8 memory. To estimate repertoire size and how much clonotype sharing occurs between individuals, the study deeply sequenced the blood TCR repertoires of roughly 5 healthy adults. Different laboratories and diverse techniques were used to prepare libraries and sequence TCR repertoires, to increase sequencing depth and limit assay-specific biases. Each donor's leukapheresis produced roughly between roughly 0.85 and 10 billion PBMCs.

General conclusions and limits of the study: Naive subsets generally had larger estimated clonotype richness than memory subsets did. Because the study included only a small number of donors, the genetic and exposure-history diversity represented was limited. When a few donors were compared, the shared fraction of clonotypes was about 5% for naive CD4, roughly 3.4% for naive CD8, more than 2% for memory CD4, and around 0.4% for memory CD8. Higher generation probabilities were observed for clonotypes shared by all four sorted-subset donors than for non-shared clonotypes. Sampling was restricted to blood, and TCR repertoires in tissue are likely to differ from TCR repertoires in blood. Rarefaction of sorted-subset datasets indicated incomplete sequencing despite the large sequencing depth. Pairwise subsampling indicated that sequencing depth was expected to affect the degree of clonotype sharing among donors.

The donors were healthy, HIV-negative adults who had no recently reported acute infections or vaccinations. All donors were Caucasian adults living in Nashville, Tennessee, USA. CD4+ T cells were enriched by magnetic negative selection; naive cells were then positively selected on CD45RA, and the negative fraction formed the memory subset. Blood was collected by leukapheresis, and PBMCs were isolated by Ficoll-Histopaque density gradient centrifugation and then cryopreserved in liquid nitrogen vapor phase. Purity and quantity of every magnetically sorted T cell population were checked by analytical flow cytometry. Genomic DNA was isolated from every sorted fraction and measured by UV absorbance on a Nanodrop 2000c. Details on this clone: Its antigen is not yet known. It has no much larger one-base neighbor in the sample; base qualities were not kept.

Using the deep immunoSEQ assay, multiplex PCR amplified TCR CDR3 regions from genomic DNA. For each cell subset, the extracted genomic DNA was distributed evenly across all wells of several immunoSEQ 96-well plates, and each plate served as one replicate. For sorted subsets, approximately 200 ng of genomic DNA, equivalent to around 29,000 T cell genomes, went into each replicate PCR. Purified libraries were measured with a Qubit 3.0 fluorometer, size-checked on a Bioanalyzer 2100, and measured again with the KAPA Library Quantification kit. Every immunoSEQ 96-well plate was sequenced on a separate single-read 150-cycle Illumina NextSeq 550 flow cell. The published analysis was carried out like this. Because the immunoSEQ output held only junctional sequences and lacked quality scores, the filtering could not match the filtering applied to full-length reads. To assign V/J genes and CDR3, sequences were annotated using PyIR, a Python wrapper for IgBLAST v1.9, with IMGT germline references. Reads were filtered out if the reads had weak V/J assignments (E-value above 1e-6), no CDR3, stop codons, out-of-frame junctions, or ambiguous translated residues. V3J clonotypes were defined as sequences sharing the same inferred V gene, J gene, and CDR3 amino acid sequence. To compute the percentage overlap between repertoires, the number of shared unique clonotypes was divided by the size of the smaller repertoire. RTK rarefaction, the Chao1 estimator, and Recon v2.1 estimates of unobserved clonotypes were used to assess repertoire richness. Generation probabilities were computed with OLGA for all TCRbeta clonotypes obtained by the gDNA method from several donors. TCRdb took over this immuneACCESS table, retaining in-frame rearrangements with V and J assigned. Such tables are incomplete; in checked studies, under half of the missing clones stem from an unresolved V gene, and the remainder is unexplained. Clone size and V and J calls were adopted from that table, with D and trimming inferred from the DNA. The sample table shows about 2.3 million clones, and approximately 93% are seen once. The top ten clones comprise roughly 0.36% of the sample.

After removal of 3 bases from V and 0 bases from J, the junction retains 5 bases not matched to a gene. Measured from the cysteine to the phenylalanine, the CDR3 is 15 residues long. Left in the record is the CDR3 DNA by itself, 45 bases read in frame from the first base. Per the germline V gene, MDHEN is the CDR1 and SYDVKM is the CDR2. Input material: naive CD4+ T cells from PBMCs. The sample's cell subset or site label, in plain terms: CD45RA+ positively selected. The sequence joins TRBV28 to TRBJ2-7, with TRBD1 identical over 7 junction bases. The sequence was obtained from a man aged 18 to 29 in good health. Some clones in this sample may be carry-over from other donors' samples. The nucleotides read TGTGCCAGCAGTTTCCCACGACAGGGCTCCTACGAGCAGTACTTC. Protein translation: CASSFPRQGSYEQYF.